This T cell receptor beta chain emerged from a study of CXCR3-negative and CXCR3-positive naive CD8 T cells. Study outcomes and limitations: In cryopreserved cells, CXCR3 expression partially decreased, and fresh PBMCs were used in most assays. Comparably high diversity marked both naive subsets, whereas memory CD8+ cells had much lower diversity.

TRB cDNA was prepared as libraries by UMI-labeled 5' RACE. TCRdb reworked the 5' RACE reads into one entry per CDR3 protein, no DNA. Reported are 92,000 or so distinct CDR3 sequences; the ten largest clones contain 0.85% to 1.4%. The length of the CDR3 is 15 residues. Germline V lookup: CDR1 LGHNT, CDR2 FRNRAP. In regard to this clonotype: No antigen is known for it.

Those CD8+ T cells considered naive were CD45RO-CCR7+CD27+CD95-. Material: naive CXCR3- CD8+ T cells from blood. Subset reported: CD45RO-CCR7+CD27+CD95- naive CD8+ T cells lacking CXCR3 (TNR3-). This chain joins TRBV12-5 and TRBJ2-1; TCRdb returns TRBD1, unconfirmable since there is no DNA. This clonotype was sampled from a human donor in good health. Some clones in this sample may be carry-over from other donors' samples. The chain's CDR3 is CASASVEGGGDEQFF.